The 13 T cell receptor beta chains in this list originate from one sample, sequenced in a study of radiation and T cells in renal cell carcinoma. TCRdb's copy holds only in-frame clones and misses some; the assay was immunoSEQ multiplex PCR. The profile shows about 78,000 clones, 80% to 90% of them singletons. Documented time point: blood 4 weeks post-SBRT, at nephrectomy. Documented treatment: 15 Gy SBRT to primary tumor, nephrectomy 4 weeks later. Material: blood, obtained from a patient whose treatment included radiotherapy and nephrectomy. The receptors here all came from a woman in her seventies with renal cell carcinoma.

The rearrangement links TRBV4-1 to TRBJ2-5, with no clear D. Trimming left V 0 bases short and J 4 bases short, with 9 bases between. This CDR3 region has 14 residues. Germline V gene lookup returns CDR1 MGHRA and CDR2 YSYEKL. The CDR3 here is CASSQDPRVETQYF. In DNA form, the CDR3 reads TGCGCCAGCAGCCAAGATCCAAGAGTAGAGACCCAGTACTTC.

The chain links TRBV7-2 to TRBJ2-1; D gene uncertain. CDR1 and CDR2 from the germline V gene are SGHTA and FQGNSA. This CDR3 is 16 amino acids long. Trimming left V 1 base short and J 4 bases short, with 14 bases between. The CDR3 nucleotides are TGTGCCAGCAGCTTAGGGCCCAATATCCTATACAATGAGCAGTTCTTC. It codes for CASSLGPNILYNEQFF.

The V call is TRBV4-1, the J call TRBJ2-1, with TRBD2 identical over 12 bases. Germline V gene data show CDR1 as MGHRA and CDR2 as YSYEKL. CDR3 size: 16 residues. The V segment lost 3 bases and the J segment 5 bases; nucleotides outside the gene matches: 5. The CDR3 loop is CASSHWTSGENNEQFF. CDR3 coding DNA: TGCGCCAGCAGCCATTGGACTAGCGGGGAAAACAATGAGCAGTTCTTC.

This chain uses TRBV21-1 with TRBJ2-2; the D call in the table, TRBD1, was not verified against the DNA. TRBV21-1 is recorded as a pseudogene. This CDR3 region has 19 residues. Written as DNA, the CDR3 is TGTGCCAGCAGCAAGTCCGACAGGACAGGCGGATCGAACACCGGGGAGCTGTTTTTT. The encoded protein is CASSKSDRTGGSNTGELFF.

The CDR3 DNA is TGTGCCAGCTCAACGACATTTGCAGGACGAGAAAAACTGTTTTTT. Translation: CASSTTFAGREKLFF. V gene TRBV27 combines with J gene TRBJ1-4; D call uncertain. CDR3 size: 15 residues. V dropped 8 bases and J dropped 8 bases, with 21 bases sitting between them. Germline V gives CDR1 MNHEY, CDR2 SMNVEV (reference sequence).

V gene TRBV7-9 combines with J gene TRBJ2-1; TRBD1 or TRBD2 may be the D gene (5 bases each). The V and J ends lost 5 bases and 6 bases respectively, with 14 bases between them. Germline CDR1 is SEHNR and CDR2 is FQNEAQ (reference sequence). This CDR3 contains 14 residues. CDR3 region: CASSPPGLINEQFF. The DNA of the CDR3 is TGTGCCAGCAGCCCCCCGGGGCTGATCAATGAGCAGTTCTTC.

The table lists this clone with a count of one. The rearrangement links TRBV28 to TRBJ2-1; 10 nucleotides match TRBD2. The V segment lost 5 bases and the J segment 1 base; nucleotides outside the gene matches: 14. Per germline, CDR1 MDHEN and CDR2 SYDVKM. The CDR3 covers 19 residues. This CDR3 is CASSTPLKRGGISYNEQFF. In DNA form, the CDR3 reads TGTGCCAGCAGTACCCCCCTGAAGCGGGGGGGCATATCCTACAATGAGCAGTTCTTC.

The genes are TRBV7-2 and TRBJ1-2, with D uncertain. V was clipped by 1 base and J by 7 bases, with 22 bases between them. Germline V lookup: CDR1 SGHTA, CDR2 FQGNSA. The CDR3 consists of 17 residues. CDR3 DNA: TGTGCCAGCAGCTTAGACCAAGGCGGGCGCGCCGAGGGTGGCTACACCTTC. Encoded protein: CASSLDQGGRAEGGYTF.

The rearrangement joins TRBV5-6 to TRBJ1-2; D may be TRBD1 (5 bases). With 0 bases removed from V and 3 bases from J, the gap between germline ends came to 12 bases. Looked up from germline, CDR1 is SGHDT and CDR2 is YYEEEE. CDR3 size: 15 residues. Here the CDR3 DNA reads TGTGCCAGCAGCTTGGCCGGGGGAGGGGACTATGGCTACACCTTC. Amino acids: CASSLAGGGDYGYTF.

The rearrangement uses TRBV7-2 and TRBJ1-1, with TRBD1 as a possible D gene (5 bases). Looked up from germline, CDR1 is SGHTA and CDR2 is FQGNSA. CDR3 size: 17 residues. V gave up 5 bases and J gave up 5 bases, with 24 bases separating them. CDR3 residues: CASSAQRGGRLGTEAFF. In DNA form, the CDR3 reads TGTGCCAGCAGCGCGCAAAGGGGAGGGAGATTAGGGACTGAAGCTTTCTTT. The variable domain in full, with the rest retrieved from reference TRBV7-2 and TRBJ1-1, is GAGVSQSPSNKVTEKGKDVELRCDPISGHTALYWYRQSLGQGLEFLIYFQGNSAPDKSGLPSDRFSAERTGGSVSTLTIQRTQQEDSAVYLCASSAQRGGRLGTEAFFGQGTRLTVV.

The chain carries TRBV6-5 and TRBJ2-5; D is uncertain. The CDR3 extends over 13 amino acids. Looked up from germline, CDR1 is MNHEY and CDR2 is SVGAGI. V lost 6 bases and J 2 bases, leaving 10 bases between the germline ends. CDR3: CASRRHLQETQYF. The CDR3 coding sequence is TGTGCCAGCAGAAGACACCTACAAGAGACCCAGTACTTC.

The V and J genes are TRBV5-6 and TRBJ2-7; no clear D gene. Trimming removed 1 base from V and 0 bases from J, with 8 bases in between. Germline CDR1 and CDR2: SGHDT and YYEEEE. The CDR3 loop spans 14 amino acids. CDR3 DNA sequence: TGTGCCAGCAGCTTGATAGATAGCTCCTACGAGCAGTACTTC. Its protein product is CASSLIDSSYEQYF.

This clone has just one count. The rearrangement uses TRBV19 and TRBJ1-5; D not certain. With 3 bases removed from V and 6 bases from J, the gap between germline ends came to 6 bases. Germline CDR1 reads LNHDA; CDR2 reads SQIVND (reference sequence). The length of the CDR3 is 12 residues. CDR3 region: CASSILIQPQHF. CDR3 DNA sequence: TGTGCCAGTAGTATTTTGATTCAGCCCCAGCATTTT.